This T cell receptor beta chain was profiled in a study of beta chain features in type 1 diabetes. The investigators reverse transcribed all of the isolated RNA, so they sequenced expressed TCRB transcripts. Some clones are missing from TCRdb's copy, which holds only in-frame ones; the method was immunoSEQ multiplex PCR. This sample has about 370,000 clones, with 8.5% to 10% found just once. Study observations and caveats: Across all four CD4+ subsets, people with type 1 diabetes showed modestly shorter TCRB CDR3s. Whatever favoring of shorter templates PCR might show would apply equally to patients and controls.

Purity exceeding 98% was reached by all sorted populations. As concerns this clone: What it recognizes is unknown.

Sequencing was done on a sample of central memory CD4+ T cells from blood. The TCR sequence derives from a man aged 25-45 years with type 1 diabetes.

The CDR3 sequence is CASSLGPTAEQYF. CDR3 nucleotide sequence: TGCGCCAGCAGCCTAGGGCCTACGGCCGAGCAGTACTTC. The chain combines TRBV5-1 with TRBJ2-7; D is unclear. With 4 bases removed from V and 6 bases from J, the gap between germline ends came to 14 bases. The CDR3 sequence is 13 residues long. CDR1 SGHRS and CDR2 YFSETQ come from the germline V gene. Drawing the rest from reference TRBV5-1 and TRBJ2-7, the complete variable domain is KAGVTQTPRYLIKTRGQQVTLSCSPISGHRSVSWYQQTPGQGLQFLFEYFSETQRNKGNFPGRFSGRQFSNSRSEMNVSTLELGDSALYLCASSLGPTAEQYFGPGTRLTVT.